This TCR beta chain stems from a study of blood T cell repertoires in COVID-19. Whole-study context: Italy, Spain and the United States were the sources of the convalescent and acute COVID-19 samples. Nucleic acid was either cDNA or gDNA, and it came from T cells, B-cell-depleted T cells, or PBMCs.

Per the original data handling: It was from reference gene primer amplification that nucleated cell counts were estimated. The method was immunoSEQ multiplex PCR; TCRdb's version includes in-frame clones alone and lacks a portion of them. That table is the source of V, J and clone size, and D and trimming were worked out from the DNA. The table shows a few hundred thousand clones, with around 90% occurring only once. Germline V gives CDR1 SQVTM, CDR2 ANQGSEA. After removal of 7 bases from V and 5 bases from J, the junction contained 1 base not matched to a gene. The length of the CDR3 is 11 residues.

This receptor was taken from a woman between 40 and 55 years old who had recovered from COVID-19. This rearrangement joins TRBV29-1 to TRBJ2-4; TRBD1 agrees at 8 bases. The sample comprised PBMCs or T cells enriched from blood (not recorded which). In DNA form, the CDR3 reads TGCAGCGCAGGGGGCCAAAACATTCAGTACTTC. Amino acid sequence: CSAGGQNIQYF.